These T cell receptor beta chains were read from a single sample in a study of T cell responses to AZD1222 COVID-19 vaccine. Libraries were prepared by immunoSEQ multiplex PCR; TCRdb keeps only in-frame clonotypes and omits some of them. The sample carries around 140,000 clones, about 93% recorded once. The specimen comprised peripheral blood, sampled 28 days after the second AZD1222 dose. Source of these receptors: an adult who received the AZD1222 COVID-19 vaccine. The CDR3 runs from the conserved cysteine through the conserved F or W. A D gene is named only where the DNA matches it firmly. The size entry is marked missing in some rows and otherwise reads once, few, many or a size class.

CDR3 protein: CASSSTGRGDNEQFF
CDR3 DNA: TGTGCCAGCAGCTCAACAGGGAGGGGGGACAATGAGCAGTTCTTC
J gene: TRBJ2-1
V gene: TRBV11-3
D gene: -
clone size: few

CDR3 protein: CASSRTGADTQYF
CDR3 DNA: TGTGCCAGCAGCCGCACAGGGGCAGATACGCAGTATTTT
J gene: TRBJ2-3
V gene: TRBV6-6
D gene: TRBD1
clone size: few

CDR3 protein: CASSTGTGKYF
CDR3 DNA: TGTGCCAGCAGCACAGGGACAGGGAAGTACTTC
J gene: TRBJ2-7
V gene: TRBV11-2
D gene: TRBD1
clone size: -

CDR3 protein: CASSSSGRADEQYF
CDR3 DNA: TGTGCCAGCAGTTCTAGCGGGAGGGCCGATGAGCAGTACTTC
J gene: TRBJ2-7
V gene: TRBV7-9
D gene: TRBD2
clone size: -

CDR3 protein: CASSLTAALISYEQYF
CDR3 DNA: TGTGCCAGCAGTTTAACAGCGGCCCTGATCTCCTACGAGCAGTACTTC
J gene: TRBJ2-7
V gene: TRBV27
D gene: -
clone size: -

CDR3 protein: CASSPWADADTQYF
CDR3 DNA: TGTGCCAGCTCTCCTTGGGCAGATGCAGATACGCAGTATTTT
J gene: TRBJ2-3
V gene: TRBV27
D gene: -
clone size: -

CDR3 protein: CASNGGLFNYGYTF
CDR3 DNA: TGTGCCAGCAACGGAGGCTTATTTAACTATGGCTACACCTTC
J gene: TRBJ1-2
V gene: TRBV25-1
D gene: -
clone size: -

CDR3 protein: CASSTHQGAGYTGELFF
CDR3 DNA: TGTGCCAGCAGCACCCACCAGGGGGCCGGTTACACCGGGGAGCTGTTTTTT
J gene: TRBJ2-2
V gene: TRBV9
D gene: TRBD1
clone size: -

CDR3 protein: CASSLHRQGVEQYF
CDR3 DNA: TGTGCCAGCAGCCTACATCGACAGGGTGTCGAGCAGTACTTC
J gene: TRBJ2-7
V gene: TRBV11-2
D gene: TRBD1
clone size: -

CDR3 protein: CASSERTSGNGQYF
CDR3 DNA: TGTGCCAGCAGCGAAAGGACTAGCGGGAACGGACAGTACTTC
J gene: TRBJ2-7
V gene: TRBV6-2/TRBV6-3
D gene: TRBD2
clone size: -

CDR3 protein: CARSLLARTGANEQFF
CDR3 DNA: TGTGCCAGAAGCTTACTTGCGCGGACAGGGGCCAATGAGCAGTTCTTC
J gene: TRBJ2-1
V gene: TRBV7-5
D gene: -
clone size: -

CDR3 protein: CASSQKRGPGETQYF
CDR3 DNA: TGTGCCAGCAGTCAGAAAAGGGGGCCGGGAGAGACCCAGTACTTC
J gene: TRBJ2-5
V gene: TRBV6-2/TRBV6-3
D gene: TRBD1
clone size: -

CDR3 protein: CASSFTADSYNEQFF
CDR3 DNA: TGTGCCAGCAGCTTTACAGCGGACTCCTACAATGAGCAGTTCTTC
J gene: TRBJ2-1
V gene: TRBV7-9
D gene: -
clone size: -

CDR3 protein: CASSSNRGIAYEQYF
CDR3 DNA: TGTGCCAGCAGCTCGAACAGGGGAATTGCCTACGAGCAGTACTTC
J gene: TRBJ2-7
V gene: TRBV11-2
D gene: TRBD1
clone size: -

CDR3 protein: CASSPISRENGYTF
CDR3 DNA: TGTGCCAGCTCACCAATCAGCAGGGAAAATGGCTACACCTTC
J gene: TRBJ1-2
V gene: TRBV18
D gene: -
clone size: -

CDR3 protein: CASSQRRNNEKLFF
CDR3 DNA: TGCGCCAGCAGTCAAAGGAGAAATAATGAAAAACTGTTTTTT
J gene: TRBJ1-4
V gene: TRBV23-1
D gene: -
clone size: -

CDR3 protein: CASSPLGRETQYF
CDR3 DNA: TGTGCCAGTAGCCCCCTGGGCCGGGAGACCCAGTACTTC
J gene: TRBJ2-5
V gene: TRBV19
D gene: -
clone size: -

CDR3 protein: CASSLRDQPQHF
CDR3 DNA: TGTGCCAGCAGCCTCCGTGATCAGCCCCAGCATTTT
J gene: TRBJ1-5
V gene: TRBV28
D gene: -
clone size: -

CDR3 protein: CASSFGPGGRYNSPLHF
CDR3 DNA: TGTGCCAGCAGTTTCGGACCGGGTGGCCGATATAATTCACCCCTCCACTTT
J gene: TRBJ1-6
V gene: TRBV28
D gene: -
clone size: -

CDR3 protein: CASSVSSGSREQYF
CDR3 DNA: TGTGCCAGCAGCGTTTCTAGCGGGTCGAGGGAGCAGTACTTC
J gene: TRBJ2-7
V gene: TRBV11-2
D gene: TRBD2
clone size: -

CDR3 protein: CASSQEGRVSSYEQYF
CDR3 DNA: TGTGCCAGCAGCCAAGAAGGCAGGGTAAGCTCCTACGAGCAGTACTTC
J gene: TRBJ2-7
V gene: TRBV4-2
D gene: -
clone size: -